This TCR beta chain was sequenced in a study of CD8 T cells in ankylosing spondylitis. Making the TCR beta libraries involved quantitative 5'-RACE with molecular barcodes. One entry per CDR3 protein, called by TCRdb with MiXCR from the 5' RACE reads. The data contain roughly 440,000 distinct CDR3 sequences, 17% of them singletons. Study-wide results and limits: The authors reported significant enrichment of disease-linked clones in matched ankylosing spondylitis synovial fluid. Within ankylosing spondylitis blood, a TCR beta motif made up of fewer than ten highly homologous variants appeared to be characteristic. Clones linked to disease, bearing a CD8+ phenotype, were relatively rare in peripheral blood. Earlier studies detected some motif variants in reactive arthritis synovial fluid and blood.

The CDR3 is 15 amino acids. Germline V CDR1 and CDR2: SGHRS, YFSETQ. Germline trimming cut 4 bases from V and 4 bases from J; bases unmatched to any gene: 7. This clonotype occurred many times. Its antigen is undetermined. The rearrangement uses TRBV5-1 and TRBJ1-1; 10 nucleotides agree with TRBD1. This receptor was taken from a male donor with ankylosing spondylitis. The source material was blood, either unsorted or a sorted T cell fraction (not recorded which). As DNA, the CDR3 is TGCGCCAGCAGCACCGGACAGGGGGTGAGCACTGAAGCTTTCTTT. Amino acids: CASSTGQGVSTEAFF.